This T cell receptor (beta chain) stems from a study of shared clonotypes between healthy human individuals. Across the study: The study drew on a couple of women and a few men aged 18 to 49 as donors.

All of the donors resided in Nashville, Tennessee, and each was a Caucasian adult. Deep level was the assay's run setting. The unsorted PBMC replicate PCRs were performed with about 300 ng DNA, around 30,000 T cell genomes. Generated by immunoSEQ multiplex PCR, the TCRdb table keeps only in-frame clones and is missing some. The table includes more than 450,000 clones, 60% to 85% detected once. The V gene lost 6 bases and the J gene lost 0 bases, with 9 bases spanning the gap. CDR1 and CDR2 (germline): KGHSH, LQKENI. The CDR3 sequence is 13 residues long. The specimen was PBMCs. The clonotype was recovered from a woman between 40 and 55 years old in good health. Some clones in this sample may be carry-over from other donors' samples. V and J are TRBV18 and TRBJ2-7, with unresolved D. The CDR3 sequence: CASSPHPSYEQYF. DNA for the CDR3: TGTGCCAGCTCGCCTCACCCCTCCTACGAGCAGTACTTC. The variable domain in full, with the rest retrieved from reference TRBV18 and TRBJ2-7, is NAGVMQNPRHLVRRRGQEARLRCSPMKGHSHVYWYRQLPEEGLKFMVYLQKENIIDESGMPKERFSAEFPKEGPSILRIQQVVRGDSAAYFCASSPHPSYEQYFGPGTRLTVT.